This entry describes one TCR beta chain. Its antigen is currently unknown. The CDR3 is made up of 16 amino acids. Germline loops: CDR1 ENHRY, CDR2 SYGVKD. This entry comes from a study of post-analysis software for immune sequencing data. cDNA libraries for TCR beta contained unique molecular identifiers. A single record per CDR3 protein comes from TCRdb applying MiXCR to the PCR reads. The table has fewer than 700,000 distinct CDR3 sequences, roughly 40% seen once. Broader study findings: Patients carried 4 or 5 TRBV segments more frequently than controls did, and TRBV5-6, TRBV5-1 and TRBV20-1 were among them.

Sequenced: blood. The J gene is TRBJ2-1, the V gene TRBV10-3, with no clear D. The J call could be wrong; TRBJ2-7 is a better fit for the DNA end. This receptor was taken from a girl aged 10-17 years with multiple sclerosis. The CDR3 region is CAISEAKRTSYNEQYF. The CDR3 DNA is TGTGCCATCAGTGAGGCTAAACGGACCTCCTACAATGAGCAGTACTTC.